This T cell receptor (beta chain) comes out of a study of tumor-infiltrating lymphocytes in primary liver carcinoma. Study at large: Tumors were staged T1-T3 N0M0 and measured about 4.2 to 10 cm across. General study points: Pairs of tumor regions overlapped more than tumor-adjacent and tumor-blood pairs did. Detection in all five tumor regions applied to only about 7-24% of top clones.

Bulk tissue was left unsorted, and RNA and DNA were co-extracted from approximately 20-30 mg of it. Looked up from germline, CDR1 is MGHRA and CDR2 is YSYEKL. The CDR3 totals 18 residues. A remark on this clonotype: Its antigen is as yet unknown. An end of the junction differs from the germline gene, which may be a read error.

Starting material of around 460 ng total RNA yielded TCR beta cDNA via a constant-region primer. For TCR beta, libraries were produced by three nested multiplex PCR rounds using slightly modified ARM-PCR. TRBV1-TRBV30 forward primers and a C-beta reverse primer were used in the first two PCR rounds, which each ran for approximately 9 cycles. TCRdb reanalysed the multiplex PCR reads using MiXCR and keeps one entry per CDR3 protein. This sample has roughly 120,000 distinct CDR3 sequences; 50% to 65% occur once, and the top ten carry around 9.3%. The chain combines TRBV4-1 with TRBJ2-5; D may be TRBD2 (6 bases). The sequenced material came from liver tumor tissue from sampling region 1. The subset is: tumor region T1, superior pole. The receptor was derived from a woman aged 60-70 years with primary liver carcinoma and hepatitis B virus infection. CDR3 sequence: CASSQDLDGGAAQETQYF. As DNA, the CDR3 is TGTGCCAGCAGCCAAGATCTGGACGGCGGGGCAGCCCAAGAGACCCAGTACTTC.